In this sample, the clone carrying this T cell receptor (beta chain) turned up once. Its target is not known. The data stem from a study of response to subunit inactivated influenza vaccine. Germline CDR1 is MNHEY and CDR2 is SMNVEV (reference sequence). This CDR3 has 15 residues. V was clipped by 5 bases and J by 4 bases, with 15 bases between them. Notes on the study in general: Authors suggested each seasonal flu vaccination may recruit only limited numbers of new T cells.

Each CDR3 protein gets one entry after TCRdb re-called the RT-PCR reads with MiXCR. Found here are approximately 680,000 distinct CDR3 sequences, approximately 15% of them singletons; the top ten hold around 10%. Sample: PBMCs from blood, taken approximately 12 days after vaccination. This clonotype originated in a man in his forties or fifties who received an inactivated influenza vaccine. The chain employs TRBV27 and TRBJ2-1; perhaps TRBD2 as D (7 bases). CDR3 DNA sequence: TGTGCCAGCAGTCGTTTCGGGGGGCGTTACAATGAGCAGTTCTTC. Amino acid sequence: CASSRFGGRYNEQFF.